This T cell receptor (beta chain) originates from a study of post-analysis software for immune sequencing data. Prepared libraries of TCR beta cDNA carried unique molecular identifiers. TCRdb fed the PCR reads into MiXCR, producing one record per CDR3 protein. Seen here are about 500,000 distinct CDR3 sequences, under 55% observed once, and the top ten hold roughly 12%. For this clonotype: Antigen specificity is unknown.

The CDR3 totals 13 residues. Germline V gene lookup returns CDR1 SEHNR and CDR2 FQNEAQ (reference sequence). The V end was cut by 7 bases, the J end by 0 bases, with 9 bases between. Study results and caveats: With TRBV5-6, TRBV5-1 and TRBV20-1 included, roughly five TRBV segments were more frequent in patients than in controls.

Sequenced material: blood. The TCR was taken from a girl aged 5 to 17 with multiple sclerosis. The chain recombines TRBV7-9 with TRBJ1-2; D is ambiguous. The CDR3 DNA follows: TGTGCCAGCATGAGCATCACTAACTATGGCTACACCTTC. Residues: CASMSITNYGYTF.